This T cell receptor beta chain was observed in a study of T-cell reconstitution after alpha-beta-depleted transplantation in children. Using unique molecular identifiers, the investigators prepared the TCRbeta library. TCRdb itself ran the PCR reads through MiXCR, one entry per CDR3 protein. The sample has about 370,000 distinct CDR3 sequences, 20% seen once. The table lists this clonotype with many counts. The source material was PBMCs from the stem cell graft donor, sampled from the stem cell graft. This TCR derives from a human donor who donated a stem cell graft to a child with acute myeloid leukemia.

This chain's CDR3 is CSVEAPSEGIEQYF. CDR3 bases: TGCAGCGTTGAAGCTCCTAGCGAAGGGATCGAGCAGTACTTC. The chain recombines TRBV29-1 with TRBJ2-7, with D possibly being TRBD2 (6 bases). The V end was cut by 1 base, the J end by 6 bases, with 16 bases between. This CDR3 is 14 amino acids long. Looked up from germline, CDR1 is SQVTM and CDR2 is ANQGSEA.